This T cell receptor (beta chain) was identified in a study of T cell responses to AZD1222 COVID-19 vaccine. Study-level results: Without day 14 samples, only post-peak T cell repertoires were studied. Nearly half of the spike-specific TCRs reportedly recognize variant regions that carry no mutations.

This clone was recorded once. Its antigen is not identified. Germline V lookup: CDR1 SGHNT, CDR2 YENEEA. The CDR3 runs to 15 residues. The trim removed 8 bases at V and 8 bases at J, leaving 12 bases unmatched. Clones were read by immunoSEQ multiplex PCR, and TCRdb kept only the in-frame ones, dropping some. The top ten hold over 5.5% of the sample, which has 95,000 to 150,000 clones, approximately 85% seen once. Here the sequenced sample was peripheral blood, taken on day 0 of AZD1222 vaccination. J is TRBJ1-6 and V is TRBV11-3; TRBD1 matches at 7 bases. The sequence derives from an adult in good health. CDR3 nucleotides: TGTGCCAGCCAGCGTCGACAGGGAGGGCATTCACCCCTCCACTTT. It yields the protein CASQRRQGGHSPLHF.